Presented here are 14 T cell receptor beta chains from one specimen sequenced in a study of T-cell reconstitution after alpha-beta-depleted transplantation in children. The authors prepared the TCRbeta library with unique molecular identifiers. TCRdb ran MiXCR on the PCR reads and lists one entry per CDR3 protein. Here the sample spans 400,000 to 500,000 distinct CDR3 sequences, roughly a tenth being singletons. Sequencing used PBMCs from the stem cell graft donor, obtained from the stem cell graft. The receptors stem from a human donor who donated a stem cell graft to a child with acute myeloid leukemia.

The CDR3, as DNA: TGTGCCATCAGTGAGTCCGGCAGGCGTAGGAACACCGGGGAGCTGTTTTTT. Translating gives CAISESGRRRNTGELFF. The V call is TRBV10-3, the J call TRBJ2-2; D uncertain. Per germline, CDR1 ENHRY and CDR2 SYGVKD. CDR3 length equals 17 residues. V lost 0 bases and J lost 1, with 12 bases in between.

This clonotype was recorded at least ten times. The chain joins TRBV4-1 to TRBJ2-1, with a possible D match to TRBD2 (7 bases). The CDR3 has 17 residues. CDR1 and CDR2 from the germline V gene are MGHRA and YSYEKL. Trimming took off 4 bases at V and 5 bases at J, with 21 bases between the two ends. This CDR3 reads CASSLGGGGAQDNEQFF. The CDR3 DNA sequence: TGCGCCAGCAGCCTGGGGGGTGGGGGGGCCCAGGACAATGAGCAGTTCTTC.

This clonotype was seen only a few times. The chain combines TRBV11-2 with TRBJ2-3; 9 positions match TRBD1. Germline V gives CDR1 SGHAT, CDR2 FQNNGV. The CDR3 totals 15 residues. The V segment lost 2 bases and the J segment 5 bases; nucleotides outside the gene matches: 5. CDR3 in amino acids: CASSLMGQGKDTQYF. The CDR3 bases are TGTGCCAGCAGCTTAATGGGACAGGGAAAAGATACGCAGTATTTT.

This clonotype has more than one count but fewer than ten. A read error may account for a junction end that differs from germline. This chain connects TRBV20-1 to TRBJ2-1; TRBD2 might be the D (6 bases). The CDR3 totals 13 residues. In germline, CDR1 is DFQATT, CDR2 SNEGSKA (reference sequence). The CDR3 DNA follows: TGCAGTGCACCCCCCTCCGGGACTCCCACCGCGATCTTC. This codes for CSAPPSGTPTAIF.

CDR3 in DNA: TGCAGTGCACGGACATACAATGAGCAGTTCTTC. Protein: CSARTYNEQFF. The rearrangement links TRBV20-1 to TRBJ2-1; perhaps TRBD1 as D (5 bases). Trimming pared 6 bases from V and 4 bases from J, leaving 7 bases between. The CDR3 totals 11 residues. Germline V gene data show CDR1 as DFQATT and CDR2 as SNEGSKA (reference sequence).

This clonotype was observed a handful of times. The chain is built from TRBV7-9 and TRBJ2-5; D may be TRBD1 (6 bases). The CDR3 has 16 residues. Trimming stripped 3 bases from V and 2 bases from J, with 16 bases between. From germline, CDR1 is SEHNR and CDR2 FQNEAQ (reference sequence). The CDR3 protein is CASSLYVGHLQETQYF. The CDR3 region has the DNA TGTGCCAGCAGCTTGTACGTGGGACACTTACAAGAGACCCAGTACTTC.

The chain couples TRBV6-1 to TRBJ2-1; 9 nucleotides match TRBD1. CDR1 MNHNS and CDR2 SASEGT come from the germline V gene. Germline trimming cut 6 bases from V and 9 bases from J; bases unmatched to any gene: 9. This CDR3 region has 14 residues. CDR3 amino acids: CASSKQGQGAEQFF. CDR3 DNA: TGTGCCAGCAGCAAACAGGGACAGGGTGCTGAGCAGTTCTTC.

This clonotype showed up just a few times. This chain connects TRBV20-1 to TRBJ2-3; D is perhaps TRBD2 (6 bases). V was cut by 3 bases and J by 0 bases, with 10 bases left in between. Germline lookup yields CDR1 DFQATT and CDR2 SNEGSKA (reference sequence). The CDR3 has 14 amino acids. The CDR3 DNA sequence: TGCAGTGCTAGGGGGGGTGAGAGCACAGATACGCAGTATTTT. Its protein product is CSARGGESTDTQYF.

This clonotype has just a few counts. The V call is TRBV11-2, the J call TRBJ2-1, with TRBD2 as a possible D gene (5 bases). The ends were cut back, 5 bases at V and 10 bases at J, with 18 bases in the middle. Germline CDR1 is SGHAT and CDR2 is FQNNGV. The CDR3 covers 14 residues. The CDR3 loop is CASSPEGRADEQFF. Here the CDR3 DNA reads TGTGCCAGCAGCCCCGAAGGGCGGGCAGACGAGCAGTTCTTC.

V is TRBV29-1 and J is TRBJ1-2, with no clear D. Germline-derived CDR1 and CDR2 are SQVTM and ANQGSEA. The CDR3 has 13 amino acids. V gave up 4 bases and J gave up 4 bases, with 13 bases separating them. The CDR3 DNA sequence: TGCAGCGTTGTCCCCAGCACCAGCTATGGCTACACCTTC. Its protein is CSVVPSTSYGYTF.

This clonotype occurred many times. V gene TRBV7-8 combines with J gene TRBJ2-2, with TRBD2 matching 11 bases. V lost 5 bases to trimming and J lost 5 bases; unmatched junction nucleotides: 4. The CDR3 totals 15 residues. Germline values: CDR1 SGHVS, CDR2 FQNEAQ. Here the CDR3 DNA reads TGTGCCAGCAGCCCGATAGCGGGAGGGACCGGGGAGCTGTTTTTT. It is translated as CASSPIAGGTGELFF.

This clonotype was detected only a few times. The V call is TRBV11-2, the J call TRBJ1-2, with D tentatively TRBD1 (5 bases). Between the trimmed V and J ends, which lost 1 base and 7 bases, there was a span of 16 bases. The length of the CDR3 is 15 residues. Germline CDR1 SGHAT, CDR2 FQNNGV. In DNA, the CDR3 is TGTGCCAGCAGCTTAGCCTTGGCAGGGCAGGGTGGCTACACCTTC. Translation: CASSLALAGQGGYTF.

This clonotype was counted between two and nine times. The chain recombines TRBV20-1 with TRBJ1-4, with D possibly matching TRBD1 (6 bases). The germline CDR1 and CDR2 sequences are DFQATT and SNEGSKA (reference sequence). Trimming removed 3 bases at V and 6 bases at J, with 14 bases between. The CDR3 loop spans 14 amino acids. CDR3 DNA: TGCAGTGCTAGCGGACCGGGGGGCGATGAAAAACTGTTTTTT. It specifies CSASGPGGDEKLFF.

This chain connects TRBV10-3 to TRBJ2-3; the match to TRBD2 covers 15 bases. Germline CDR1 is ENHRY and CDR2 is SYGVKD. This CDR3 is built from 20 residues. The J segment lost 0 bases and the V segment lost 5 bases, leaving 12 bases of the junction unmatched. The CDR3 region has the DNA TGTGCCATCAGTCTACCACCGGGACTAGCGGGGGGACCTAGCACAGATACGCAGTATTTT. This encodes CAISLPPGLAGGPSTDTQYF.